Listed here are 28 T cell receptor beta chains from one sample, sequenced in a study of T cell repertoires in cytomegalovirus infection. No antigens are known for them. TCRdb reanalysed the reads using MiXCR and keeps one entry per CDR3 protein. The repertoire holds about 770,000 distinct CDR3 sequences, with approximately 32% as singletons. The input for sequencing was cultured CD8+ T cells from PBMCs, taken from culture after CMV antigen stimulation. These receptors all come from a human donor in good health (CMV status not recorded). Some clones in this sample may be carry-over from other donors' samples.

The sample holds a few counts of this clonotype. The V and J genes are TRBV20-1 and TRBJ2-7; weak D call: TRBD2 (5 bases). The CDR3 length is 12 residues. V was cut by 3 bases and J by 3 bases, with 9 bases left in between. CDR1 DFQATT and CDR2 SNEGSKA come from the germline V gene (reference sequence). The CDR3 protein is CSARVGGYEQYF. The DNA for the CDR3 is TGCAGTGCTAGGGTAGGAGGCTACGAGCAGTACTTC.

This clonotype was seen a handful of times. J is TRBJ1-2 and V is TRBV5-1, with 7 bases that match TRBD1. The CDR3 is 13 amino acids. Unmatched junction bases numbered 8, after V lost 7 bases and J lost 5 bases. In germline, CDR1 is SGHRS, CDR2 YFSETQ. In DNA, the CDR3 is TGCGCCAGCTCGGACAGGCCTCAATATGGCTACACCTTC. It specifies CASSDRPQYGYTF.

This rearrangement joins TRBV9 to TRBJ1-2; 11 bases agree with TRBD1. The CDR3 length is 17 residues. Germline lookup yields CDR1 SGDLS and CDR2 YYNGEE. Trimming removed 4 bases from V and 2 bases from J; junction bases left unmatched: 10. The CDR3 sequence: CASSPPSRTGGNYGYTF. The CDR3 DNA reads as TGTGCCAGCAGCCCCCCAAGTCGGACAGGGGGCAACTATGGCTACACCTTC.

This clonotype has only a few counts. The V and J genes are TRBV27 and TRBJ2-5; TRBD2 matches 11 bases. The V segment lost 3 bases and the J segment 4 bases; nucleotides outside the gene matches: 4. This CDR3 is 15 amino acids long. Germline lookup yields CDR1 MNHEY and CDR2 SMNVEV (reference sequence). CDR3 region: CASSFSGGDLETQYF. CDR3 coding DNA: TGTGCCAGCAGTTTTAGCGGGGGGGATTTAGAGACCCAGTACTTC.

This clonotype was counted many times. This rearrangement joins TRBV6-1 to TRBJ2-7; 7 bases agree with TRBD2. Germline CDR1 is MNHNS and CDR2 is SASEGT. Trimming removed 6 bases from V and 7 bases from J; junction bases left unmatched: 12. This CDR3 is 14 amino acids long. CDR3 sequence: CASRWDRLGGEQYV. The CDR3 DNA follows: TGTGCCAGCAGGTGGGATAGACTCGGGGGGGAGCAGTACGTC.

The genes are TRBV27 and TRBJ2-4; 8 nucleotides agree with TRBD2. CDR1 is MNHEY, CDR2 SMNVEV, per germline (reference sequence). The CDR3 has 14 amino acids. Trimming cost V 4 bases and J 6 bases; bases outside gene matches: 5. The CDR3 DNA follows: TGTGCCAGCAGTTCGGGACTAGACCTAAACATTCAGTACTTC. Encoded protein: CASSSGLDLNIQYF.

The chain joins TRBV28 to TRBJ2-1; 11 nucleotides agree with TRBD1. Trimming took 8 bases from V and 6 from J; bases not matched to a gene: 9. The CDR3 is 15 residues long. Looked up from germline, CDR1 is MDHEN and CDR2 is SYDVKM. DNA of the CDR3: TGTGCCAGCCTGGGACAGGACAGGGGGCTCAATGAGCAGTTCTTC. The encoded protein is CASLGQDRGLNEQFF.

Ten or more counts support this clonotype. The V call is TRBV7-6, the J call TRBJ1-5; tentative D call: TRBD1 (5 bases). Germline values: CDR1 SGHVS, CDR2 FNYEAQ. The CDR3 contains 16 residues. Trimming left V 5 bases short and J 0 bases short, with 14 bases between. The CDR3 sequence is CASSPGTKYSNQPQHF. CDR3 in DNA: TGTGCCAGCAGCCCTGGGACCAAATATAGCAATCAGCCCCAGCATTTT.

J is TRBJ2-1 and V is TRBV20-1; 11 bases agree with TRBD2. The CDR3 is 16 amino acids. Germline CDR1 and CDR2: DFQATT and SNEGSKA (reference sequence). Trimming cost V 1 base and J 2 bases; bases outside gene matches: 4. The CDR3 region has the DNA TGCAGTGCTAGAGTTAGCGGGGGGGCACCCTACAATGAGCAGTTCTTC. This sequence encodes CSARVSGGAPYNEQFF.

This clonotype occurred many times. The rearrangement links TRBV12-3 or TRBV12-4 to TRBJ1-2; the D gene is possibly TRBD1 (5 bases). V gave up 5 bases and J gave up 0 bases, with 13 bases separating them. This CDR3 region has 15 residues. The CDR3 DNA reads TGTGCCAGCAGTCCCCGTGGGGCGGCTAACTATGGCTACACCTTC. Translated: CASSPRGAANYGYTF.

This chain connects TRBV3-1 to TRBJ2-1; 8 bases agree with TRBD1. Germline lookup yields CDR1 LGHDT and CDR2 YNNKEL (reference sequence). J gave up 9 bases and V 1 base, and 8 bases lay outside the gene matches. CDR3 size: 15 residues. The DNA for the CDR3 is TGTGCCAGCAGCCAAGCAAGGACAGGGATATCTGAGCAGTTCTTC. It yields the protein CASSQARTGISEQFF.

J is TRBJ1-2 and V is TRBV20-1; D remains unclear. The CDR3 has 13 residues. The germline V and J ends were trimmed by 3 bases and 8 bases, with 16 bases remaining between them. Germline lookup yields CDR1 DFQATT and CDR2 SNEGSKA (reference sequence). The CDR3 coding sequence is TGCAGTGCTAGGGAACAGACGGCTGGAGGCTACACCTTC. It codes for CSAREQTAGGYTF.

This clonotype was counted only a few times. The gene calls are TRBV27 and TRBJ1-5; maybe TRBD1 (5 bases). Germline assignment: CDR1 MNHEY and CDR2 SMNVEV (reference sequence). Trimming stripped 5 bases from V and 5 bases from J, with 25 bases between. This CDR3 is built from 18 residues. The DNA for the CDR3 is TGTGCCAGCAGTCCTCTCTCGGCCAGGGAATCTAATTATCAGCCCCAGCATTTT. Translation: CASSPLSARESNYQPQHF.

This clonotype was seen a few times. The genes are TRBV4-1 and TRBJ1-1, with no clear D. The germline CDR1 and CDR2 sequences are MGHRA and YSYEKL. V was trimmed by 0 bases and J by 3 bases, leaving 17 bases between them. This CDR3 region has 17 residues. Written as DNA, the CDR3 is TGCGCCAGCAGCCAAGATCAGACGGTTCAAGGGTACACTGAAGCTTTCTTT. Its translation is CASSQDQTVQGYTEAFF.

V and J are TRBV4-3 and TRBJ1-4; 10 positions match TRBD1. The length of the CDR3 is 19 residues. CDR1 is LGHNA, CDR2 YSLEER, per germline. Trimming took 0 bases from V and 8 from J; bases not matched to a gene: 15. CDR3 bases: TGCGCCAGCAGCCAAGACGATGGGGACAGGGGACTCCACGGCGAAAAACTGTTTTTT. Translating it yields CASSQDDGDRGLHGEKLFF.

The rearrangement links TRBV7-8 to TRBJ1-2, with TRBD1 matching 10 bases. Looked up from germline, CDR1 is SGHVS and CDR2 is FQNEAQ. V shed 5 bases and J 2 bases; nucleotides not matched to a gene: 5. The CDR3 is made up of 15 amino acids. CDR3 bases: TGTGCCAGCAGCATTGGGACAGGGGCGAACTATGGCTACACCTTC. It codes for CASSIGTGANYGYTF.

The V call is TRBV29-1, the J call TRBJ2-1; TRBD1 aligns across 10 bases. Germline assignment: CDR1 SQVTM and CDR2 ANQGSEA. Trimming removed 7 bases from V and 5 bases from J; junction bases left unmatched: 5. This CDR3 has 13 residues. The CDR3 DNA sequence: TGCAGCGACCGGGACAGGGGTGACAATGAGCAGTTCTTC. Its protein product is CSDRDRGDNEQFF.

In this sample, this clonotype turned up a few times. This chain links TRBV7-2 with TRBJ1-2; D gene ambiguous. There are 11 residues in the CDR3. V lost 8 bases and J 3 bases, leaving 7 bases between the germline ends. From germline, CDR1 is SGHTA and CDR2 FQGNSA. The CDR3 coding sequence is TGTGCCAGCGGCTGGGACTATGGCTACACCTTC. It encodes CASGWDYGYTF.

The chain links TRBV4-2 to TRBJ2-1; D tentatively reads TRBD1 or TRBD2 (6 bases each). Looked up from germline, CDR1 is LGHNA and CDR2 is YNFKEQ. The CDR3 is made up of 15 amino acids. V was trimmed by 4 bases and J by 5 bases, leaving 15 bases between them. The CDR3 here is CASSLDGGLNNEQFF. The DNA of the CDR3 is TGTGCCAGCAGCCTAGACGGGGGCCTCAACAATGAGCAGTTCTTC.

The chain combines TRBV12-5 with TRBJ1-1; D may be TRBD1 (5 bases). CDR1 LGHNT and CDR2 FRNRAP come from the germline V gene. The CDR3 consists of 13 residues. V was shortened by 4 bases and J by 13 bases, with 19 bases between the two germline ends. The CDR3 DNA follows: TGTGCTAGTGGTTCGCCGGGACCGCCAGAGGGTTTCTTT. Its protein is CASGSPGPPEGFF.

The gene calls are TRBV20-1 and TRBJ1-4; a weak D match, TRBD1 (6 bases). This CDR3 has 14 amino acids. V lost 3 bases, J lost 7 bases, and 15 bases lay in between. Germline CDR1 DFQATT, CDR2 SNEGSKA (reference sequence). For the CDR3, the DNA is TGCAGTGCTAGGGTTGTCAGGGGACTTGAAAAACTGTTTTTT. Its protein product is CSARVVRGLEKLFF.

The chain uses TRBV28 and TRBJ1-2; tentative D call: TRBD1 (6 bases). CDR3 length equals 20 residues. V was cut by 3 bases and J by 4 bases, with 30 bases left in between. Germline CDR1 reads MDHEN; CDR2 reads SYDVKM. CDR3: CASSFLIPTMTGGEVYGYTF. The CDR3 region has the DNA TGTGCCAGCAGTTTTCTCATTCCCACAATGACAGGAGGGGAGGTCTATGGCTACACCTTC.

The rearrangement uses TRBV5-1 and TRBJ2-1; the D gene is possibly TRBD2 (6 bases). This CDR3 comprises 11 residues. Germline V gene lookup returns CDR1 SGHRS and CDR2 YFSETQ. V was trimmed by 7 bases and J by 7 bases, leaving 9 bases between them. The CDR3 spells CASLEGNEQFF. The CDR3 nucleotides are TGCGCCAGCCTGGAGGGGAATGAGCAGTTCTTC.

This clonotype occurred many times. The chain has TRBV11-3 and TRBJ2-1, with D possibly TRBD2 on 6 matching bases. The CDR3 contains 14 residues. In germline, CDR1 is SGHNT, CDR2 YENEEA. Trimming removed 0 bases from V and 4 bases from J, with 7 bases in between. The CDR3 is CASSLDGTYNEQFF. The CDR3 DNA is TGTGCCAGCAGCTTAGATGGGACTTACAATGAGCAGTTCTTC.

The genes are TRBV12-5 and TRBJ1-1; tentative D call: TRBD1 (5 bases). CDR3 length: 15 residues. Germline V lookup: CDR1 LGHNT, CDR2 FRNRAP. V was trimmed by 5 bases and J by 7 bases, leaving 20 bases between them. CDR3 sequence (DNA): TGTGCTAGTGGTCCCCGAGGAAGACAGCCACTTGAAGCTTTCTTT. Amino acid sequence: CASGPRGRQPLEAFF.

V and J are TRBV12-3 or TRBV12-4 and TRBJ2-1; TRBD2 might be the D (5 bases). V was shortened by 3 bases and J by 6 bases, with 15 bases between the two germline ends. This CDR3 spans 15 amino acids. DNA for the CDR3: TGTGCCAGCAGTTTTTCCCGGGGAGCTGGCAATGAGCAGTTCTTC. This translates into CASSFSRGAGNEQFF.

The chain couples TRBV7-9 to TRBJ2-5, with TRBD1 matching 10 bases. CDR1 is SEHNR, CDR2 FQNEAQ, per germline (reference sequence). V was clipped by 4 bases and J by 0 bases; unmatched bases: 8. There are 17 residues in the CDR3. In DNA, the CDR3 is TGTGCCAGCAGCTCCCGGGACAGGGGAGGTTACCAAGAGACCCAGTACTTC. The encoded protein is CASSSRDRGGYQETQYF.

This clonotype was found many times. A much larger clone is a single base away; this may be a read error. The J gene is TRBJ2-1, the V gene TRBV7-2; 9 positions match TRBD2. J lost 6 bases, V lost 1 base, and 4 bases had no gene match. The V gene's germline CDR1 is SGHTA and CDR2 FQGNSA. CDR3 length equals 15 residues. The CDR3 DNA follows: TGTGCCAGCAGCTTAGGCGGGGGGGCCTCCAATGAGCAGTTCTTC. This encodes CASSLGGGASNEQFF.